Following are 26 T cell receptor beta chains from one sample sequenced in a study of T cell responses to AZD1222 COVID-19 vaccine. This table comes from immunoSEQ multiplex PCR, and its TCRdb copy is limited to in-frame clones, with some not included. The table lists about 270,000 clones, 94% of them singletons. The source was peripheral blood, collected 28 days after the second AZD1222 dose. These receptors originate from an adult who received the AZD1222 COVID-19 vaccine.

The gene calls are TRBV2 and TRBJ2-7; 7 bases agree with TRBD2. The junction had 8 bases not matched to a gene; V was cut back by 9 bases and J by 0 bases. Looked up from germline, CDR1 is SNHLY and CDR2 is FYNNEI. The CDR3 has 14 amino acids. The CDR3 DNA sequence: TGTGCCAGTCTCAGTGAGCGGGGCTCCTACGAGCAGTACTTC. Amino acids: CASLSERGSYEQYF.

This clone was seen just once. The V call is TRBV9, the J call TRBJ2-2; the match to TRBD2 covers 8 bases. The V gene end was trimmed by 3 bases and the J gene end by 4 bases; junction bases not matched to a gene: 5. This CDR3 spans 15 amino acids. The V gene's germline CDR1 is SGDLS and CDR2 YYNGEE. DNA of the CDR3: TGTGCCAGCAGCGGGGGGACTAGTCCCACCGGGGAGCTGTTTTTT. As protein: CASSGGTSPTGELFF.

The V call is TRBV5-8, the J call TRBJ2-1, with 10 bases that match TRBD1. Germline CDR1 and CDR2: SGHTS and YDEGEE. The V gene end was trimmed by 4 bases and the J gene end by 9 bases; junction bases not matched to a gene: 10. The CDR3 consists of 15 residues. The CDR3 is CASSKTGTGVTEQFF. CDR3 DNA sequence: TGTGCCAGCAGCAAAACCGGGACAGGGGTAACTGAGCAGTTCTTC.

J is TRBJ2-5 and V is TRBV5-1; the match to TRBD1 covers 7 bases. V dropped 0 bases and J dropped 6; count of bases not matched to a gene: 8. Per germline, CDR1 SGHRS and CDR2 YFSETQ. This CDR3 comprises 15 residues. This CDR3 is CASSLGDRVKQTQYF. CDR3 nucleotide sequence: TGCGCCAGCAGCTTGGGAGACAGGGTCAAGCAGACCCAGTACTTC. The whole variable domain, filled in from reference TRBV5-1 and TRBJ2-5, reads KAGVTQTPRYLIKTRGQQVTLSCSPISGHRSVSWYQQTPGQGLQFLFEYFSETQRNKGNFPGRFSGRQFSNSRSEMNVSTLELGDSALYLCASSLGDRVKQTQYFGPGTRLLVL.

The chain has TRBV25-1 and TRBJ1-5; the match to TRBD1 covers 8 bases. V dropped 8 bases and J dropped 0; count of bases not matched to a gene: 9. The length of the CDR3 is 16 residues. In germline, CDR1 is MGHDK, CDR2 SYGVNS. The CDR3 nucleotides read TGTGCCAGCGACCAAACAGGGGGTGGTAGCAATCAGCCCCAGCATTTT. Amino acid sequence: CASDQTGGGSNQPQHF.

The chain links TRBV7-9 to TRBJ2-2; TRBD2 is a possible D gene (6 bases). Per the germline V gene, CDR1 is SEHNR and CDR2 is FQNEAQ (reference sequence). The CDR3 runs 13 residues. Between the trimmed V and J ends, which lost 5 bases and 5 bases, there was a span of 9 bases. The CDR3 is CASSQAGTGELFF. The CDR3 bases are TGTGCCAGCAGCCAGGCGGGAACCGGGGAGCTGTTTTTT. The full variable domain, rest sourced from reference TRBV7-9 and TRBJ2-2, is DTGVSQNPRHKITKRGQNVTFRCDPISEHNRLYWYRQTLGQGPEFLTYFQNEAQLEKSRLLSDRFSAERPKGSFSTLEIQRTEQGDSAMYLCASSQAGTGELFFGEGSRLTVL.

The chain employs TRBV5-1 and TRBJ1-6, with 8 bases lining up with TRBD1. This CDR3 comprises 16 residues. V shed 2 bases and J 4 bases; nucleotides not matched to a gene: 5. Germline values: CDR1 SGHRS, CDR2 YFSETQ. Here the CDR3 reads CASSLGGQVYNSPLHF. CDR3 DNA sequence: TGCGCCAGCAGCTTAGGGGGACAGGTTTATAATTCACCCCTCCACTTT.

V is TRBV6-5 and J is TRBJ1-4, with a weak D call TRBD1 (6 bases). With 7 bases removed from V and 8 bases from J, the gap between germline ends came to 11 bases. This CDR3 spans 12 amino acids. Looked up from germline, CDR1 is MNHEY and CDR2 is SVGAGI. In DNA, the CDR3 is TGTGCCAGCACAAAGGACAGCGAAAAACTGTTTTTT. It translates to CASTKDSEKLFF.

This chain joins TRBV5-5 and TRBJ1-2; 7 nucleotides align to TRBD1. Germline values: CDR1 SGHKS, CDR2 YYEKEE (reference sequence). The CDR3 is made up of 14 amino acids. The J segment lost 5 bases and the V segment lost 0 bases, leaving 4 bases of the junction unmatched. CDR3 sequence (DNA): TGTGCCAGCAGCTTGGAACAGGGGCCTTATGGCTACACCTTC. Residues: CASSLEQGPYGYTF.

The chain recombines TRBV28 with TRBJ1-2; D gene unclear. Deletions cut 5 bases from V and 7 bases from J, with 11 bases between. This CDR3 is built from 12 residues. Germline V gene sequence: CDR1 MDHEN, CDR2 SYDVKM. CDR3 in DNA: TGTGCCAGCAGTCTGTGGCCAGGTGGCTACACCTTC. Translation gives CASSLWPGGYTF.

This clone was found once. The rearrangement joins TRBV19 to TRBJ1-4; D unresolved. V was shortened by 7 bases and J by 3 bases, with 12 bases between the two germline ends. The CDR3 extends over 14 amino acids. In germline, CDR1 is LNHDA, CDR2 SQIVND (reference sequence). CDR3 DNA: TGTGCCAGTAAAAACTCGGGTGCTAATGAAAAACTGTTTTTT. Residues: CASKNSGANEKLFF. The full variable domain, completed using reference TRBV19 and TRBJ1-4, is DGGITQSPKYLFRKEGQNVTLSCEQNLNHDAMYWYRQDPGQGLRLIYYSQIVNDFQKGDIAEGYSVSREKKESFPLTVTSAQKNPTAFYLCASKNSGANEKLFFGSGTQLSVL.

The J gene is TRBJ2-2, the V gene TRBV4-3, with D perhaps being TRBD1 or TRBD2 (5 bases each). The CDR3 has 16 amino acids. The germline V gene has CDR1 LGHNA and CDR2 YSLEER. The CDR3 bases are TGCGCGACGGGACCGGCCGACCTCGCGAACACCGGGGAGCTGTTTTTT. It specifies CATGPADLANTGELFF.

The gene calls are TRBV11-3 and TRBJ1-2, with a weak D call TRBD1 (5 bases). Deletions cut 3 bases from V and 1 base from J, with 15 bases between. CDR3 length: 16 residues. Germline-derived CDR1 and CDR2 are SGHNT and YENEEA. CDR3 loop: CASSFRAGPFNYGYTF. In DNA form, the CDR3 reads TGTGCCAGCAGCTTCCGGGCAGGGCCCTTTAACTATGGCTACACCTTC. Full variable domain (outside the CDR3, taken from reference TRBV11-3 and TRBJ1-2): EAGVVQSPRYKIIEKKQPVAFWCNPISGHNTLYWYLQNLGQGPELLIRYENEEAVDDSQLPKDRFSAERLKGVDSTLKIQPAELGDSAVYLCASSFRAGPFNYGYTFGSGTRLTVV.

The genes are TRBV28 and TRBJ1-2; D unresolved. Trimming stripped 6 bases from V and 8 bases from J, with 16 bases between. The CDR3 spans 13 residues. Germline V gene sequence: CDR1 MDHEN, CDR2 SYDVKM. CDR3 sequence reads: CASSNTRLRGYTF. The CDR3 nucleotides read TGTGCCAGCAGCAATACCAGATTGAGGGGCTACACCTTC.

The chain combines TRBV7-2 with TRBJ2-5; D gene unclear. Germline values: CDR1 SGHTA, CDR2 FQGNSA. The CDR3 is 15 residues long. V lost 6 bases and J 4 bases, leaving 18 bases between the germline ends. CDR3 protein: CASSSRSYASETQYF. CDR3 DNA: TGTGCCAGCAGTTCACGCTCGTATGCGTCAGAGACCCAGTACTTC.

V usage is TRBV7-2 and J usage is TRBJ1-4, with a weak D call TRBD1 (5 bases). CDR3 length: 16 amino acids. Trimming shortened V by 3 bases and J by 8 bases, and 19 bases separated the two germline ends. CDR1 and CDR2 (germline): SGHTA, FQGNSA. The CDR3 protein is CASSLGTSRGAEKLFF. The CDR3 DNA reads TGTGCCAGCAGCTTGGGGACGAGCCGGGGCGCCGAAAAACTGTTTTTT. Filled out from reference TRBV7-2 and TRBJ1-4, the complete variable domain reads GAGVSQSPSNKVTEKGKDVELRCDPISGHTALYWYRQSLGQGLEFLIYFQGNSAPDKSGLPSDRFSAERTGGSVSTLTIQRTQQEDSAVYLCASSLGTSRGAEKLFFGSGTQLSVL.

The genes are TRBV11-3 and TRBJ2-7; 8 bases fit TRBD1. CDR3 length: 19 amino acids. V lost 5 bases, J lost 0 bases, and 18 bases stayed unmatched. Per germline, CDR1 SGHNT and CDR2 YENEEA. In DNA form, the CDR3 reads TGTGCCAGCAGCCACTCCGGGACAGGTTTTTCCACCAACTCCTACGAGCAGTACTTC. It specifies CASSHSGTGFSTNSYEQYF.

The chain carries TRBV28 and TRBJ1-3; D might be TRBD1 (5 bases). Germline loops: CDR1 MDHEN, CDR2 SYDVKM. The CDR3 has 18 amino acids. V lost 5 bases and J 3 bases, leaving 23 bases between the germline ends. The CDR3 spells CASSTGAGTGVFGNTIYF. CDR3 sequence (DNA): TGTGCCAGCAGTACTGGTGCAGGGACCGGCGTTTTTGGAAACACCATATATTTT.

The chain couples TRBV28 to TRBJ1-2; tentative D call: TRBD1 (6 bases). This CDR3 is built from 12 residues. CDR1 and CDR2 from the germline V gene are MDHEN and SYDVKM. The V end lost 3 bases, the J end lost 8 bases, and 10 bases lay between the germline ends. CDR3 coding DNA: TGTGCCAGCAGTTTCCGACAGGTGGGCTACACCTTC. It is translated as CASSFRQVGYTF.

This chain links TRBV28 with TRBJ1-2, with 11 positions matching TRBD1. Germline V gives CDR1 MDHEN, CDR2 SYDVKM. This CDR3 contains 16 residues. Losses at the gene ends were 1 base for V and 7 bases for J; bases not matched to a gene: 8. The CDR3, as DNA: TGTGCCAGCAGTTTATCTCTGGACAGGGGGCGTCTTGGCTACACCTTC. This translates into CASSLSLDRGRLGYTF.

V and J are TRBV28 and TRBJ2-7; D might be TRBD1 (7 bases). Trimming took 6 bases from V and 0 from J, leaving 12 bases between them. CDR3 length: 14 amino acids. Germline V gene data show CDR1 as MDHEN and CDR2 as SYDVKM. This CDR3 is CASSPGGSSYEQYF. The CDR3 nucleotides are TGTGCCAGCAGCCCAGGGGGGAGCTCCTACGAGCAGTACTTC.

This clone appeared once. The chain combines TRBV28 with TRBJ2-7, with D perhaps TRBD1 (6 bases). Germline assignment: CDR1 MDHEN and CDR2 SYDVKM. Trimming removed 7 bases at V and 3 bases at J, with 13 bases between. The CDR3 totals 13 residues. CDR3 sequence reads: CASTPLQGYEQYF. The CDR3, as DNA: TGTGCCAGCACCCCCTTACAGGGCTACGAGCAGTACTTC.

Concerning this clone: Other DNA variants within this sample encode the same CDR3. The chain uses TRBV28 and TRBJ1-2; TRBD1 matches 7 bases. Losses at the gene ends were 6 bases for V and 4 bases for J; bases not matched to a gene: 5. Germline CDR1 and CDR2: MDHEN and SYDVKM. This CDR3 is built from 13 residues. The CDR3 DNA reads as TGTGCCAGCAGACCAGGGGGGGGCTATGGCTACACCTTC. It codes for CASRPGGGYGYTF.

This rearrangement joins TRBV4-3 to TRBJ1-6; the D is unclear. This CDR3 is built from 14 residues. V was pared by 4 bases and J by 7 bases, with 11 bases between. Germline V gene lookup returns CDR1 LGHNA and CDR2 YSLEER. CDR3 bases: TGCGCCAGCAGCCGGGGAGTAGGGAATTCACCCCTCCACTTT. Its protein is CASSRGVGNSPLHF.

The gene calls are TRBV4-1 and TRBJ1-1; D remains unclear. The V gene's germline CDR1 is MGHRA and CDR2 YSYEKL. The V end was cut by 4 bases, the J end by 1 base, with 19 bases between. The CDR3 contains 17 residues. As DNA, the CDR3 is TGCGCCAGCAGCCTCAAGTTTCCAAGCCGTGGGAACACTGAAGCTTTCTTT. Amino acid sequence: CASSLKFPSRGNTEAFF.

Regarding this clone: The junction does not match germline at one end; this may be a read error. The J gene is TRBJ1-4, the V gene TRBV3-1 (or the pseudogene TRBV3-2); D call uncertain. Germline V gene lookup returns CDR1 LGHDT and CDR2 YNNKEL (reference sequence). This CDR3 is built from 15 residues. DNA for the CDR3: TGTGCCAGTAGCCAAGAAGGCGGGAGACCTACATCGGTGTTTTTT. The encoded protein is CASSQEGGRPTSVFF.